The rows below give T cell receptor beta chains drawn from one sample of a study of blood T cell repertoires in COVID-19. TCRdb keeps only in-frame clones here, not all; method: immunoSEQ multiplex PCR. Of roughly 230,000 clones in the sample, over 75% were seen once. The sample was peripheral blood. These receptors all come from a man in his fifties with COVID-19, enrolled during active disease. Both conserved end residues are trimmed from each CDR3. Part of the rows lack a size; the others show once, few, many or a class for expanded clones.

ASSLGTPVNTEAF | TRBJ1-1 | TRBV5-4 | NA
ASSVRDRGGNGYT | TRBJ1-2 | TRBV13 | NA
ASTDRGGSSTEAF | TRBJ1-1 | TRBV19 | NA
ASSLQVNTEAF | TRBJ1-1 | TRBV4-3 | NA
ASSLGSGAEINEQF | TRBJ2-1 | TRBV5-4 | NA
ASSPPDFEQF | TRBJ2-1 | TRBV3-1/TRBV3-2 | once
ASSYFGRDWY | TRBJ2-3 | TRBV6-2/TRBV6-3 | NA
ASSEAAGSQRV | TRBJ2-1 | TRBV6-1 | NA
ASSIKTGYYEQY | TRBJ2-7 | TRBV19 | NA
ASSPGQGRGSPLH | TRBJ1-6 | TRBV6-5 | NA
ASSHGTGPYEQY | TRBJ2-7 | TRBV11-2 | few
ASSQDWASGVYEQY | TRBJ2-7 | TRBV3-1/TRBV3-2 | NA
ASSRRDSNEQY | TRBJ2-7 | TRBV28 | once
AWSGLAGFVGELF | TRBJ2-2 | TRBV30 | few
ASIPGGRYNEQF | TRBJ2-1 | TRBV6-2/TRBV6-3 | NA
ASSQGGGSGANVLT | TRBJ2-6 | TRBV4-1 | NA
ASRLGGQAIDGYT | TRBJ1-2 | TRBV7-2 | NA
ASSMPDSQETQY | TRBJ2-5 | TRBV5-1 | once
ASSPQGGNTEAF | TRBJ1-1 | TRBV2 | NA
ASSQRVNTEAF | TRBJ1-1 | TRBV3-1/TRBV3-2 | NA
AIGGRSSGNTIY | TRBJ1-3 | TRBV10-3 | NA
ASSVGTSHQETQY | TRBJ2-5 | TRBV9 | NA